The 28 T cell receptor beta chains in this list originate from one sample, sequenced in a study of tumor and adjacent non-tumor tissue in lung cancer. The template was RNA from unsorted bulk tissue. TCRbeta libraries were built with three rounds of nested PCR, modified from ARM-PCR. TCRdb analysed the multiplex PCR reads with MiXCR anew, one entry per CDR3 protein. The data show about 200,000 distinct CDR3 sequences, approximately 74% seen once. The sample consisted of lung tumor tissue. These TCRs come from a man in his sixties with non-small cell lung cancer.

This sequence joins TRBV7-3 and TRBJ2-3, with D maybe TRBD2 (6 bases). Trimming shortened V by 5 bases and J by 3 bases, and 18 bases separated the two germline ends. The CDR3 has 16 amino acids. The germline V gene encodes CDR1 SGHTA and CDR2 FQGTGA. CDR3 loop: CASSPGLTRGTDTQYF. For the CDR3, the DNA is TGTGCCAGCAGCCCGGGACTTACCCGGGGGACAGATACGCAGTATTTT.

V and J are TRBV4-2 and TRBJ1-5, with a possible D match to TRBD1 (6 bases). Per germline, CDR1 LGHNA and CDR2 YNFKEQ. Trimming took 11 bases from V and 0 from J, leaving 20 bases between them. The CDR3 sequence is 16 residues long. CDR3 nucleotide sequence: TGTGCCGGCAACCAAGAACCAGGGGATAGCAATCAGCCCCAGCATTTT. This gives the protein CAGNQEPGDSNQPQHF.

In its sample, this clonotype was seen a few times. V gene TRBV28 combines with J gene TRBJ1-5, with TRBD1 identical over 7 bases. This CDR3 has 15 residues. Per germline, CDR1 MDHEN and CDR2 SYDVKM. V shed 6 bases, J shed 1 base, and the junction held 6 bases outside the gene matches. The CDR3 DNA sequence: TGTGCCAGCAGGAAACAGGGGAAGAGCAATCAGCCCCAGCATTTT. Protein product: CASRKQGKSNQPQHF.

In nucleotides, the CDR3 is TGTGCCAGCAGTTCCTCGGACGAGACCCAGTACTTC. It translates to CASSSSDETQYF. The chain is built from TRBV6-6 and TRBJ2-5; D not certain. Looked up from germline, CDR1 is MNHNY and CDR2 is SVGAGI (reference sequence). Trimming stripped 4 bases from V and 5 bases from J, with 8 bases between. The CDR3 is 12 residues long.

The chain employs TRBV12-3 or TRBV12-4 and TRBJ1-1, with D uncertain. V lost 5 bases, J lost 2 bases, and 12 bases lay in between. The CDR3 length is 14 residues. This chain's CDR3 is CASSTGLTNTEAFF. The CDR3 DNA sequence: TGTGCCAGCAGTACCGGACTCACTAACACTGAAGCTTTCTTT.

Comment on this clonotype: A clone one base away is much larger, so this may be a read error. The CDR3, as DNA: TGTGACAGCAGCCTTTTAGATAGCAATCAGCCCCAGCATTTT. Its protein product is CDSSLLDSNQPQHF. The chain uses TRBV28 and TRBJ1-5; D ambiguous. CDR3 length: 14 residues. Germline lookup yields CDR1 MDHEN and CDR2 SYDVKM. Full variable domain (missing parts from reference TRBV28 and TRBJ1-5): DVKVTQSSRYLVKRTGEKVFLECVQDMDHENMFWYRQDPGLGLRLIYFSYDVKMKEKGDIPEGYSVSREKKERFSLILESASTNQTSMYLCDSSLLDSNQPQHFGDGTRLSIL.

This clonotype has a single count. The junction departs from germline at one end; a sequencing error may be responsible. The chain joins TRBV5-1 to TRBJ2-3; D perhaps matches TRBD2 (5 bases). Germline lookup yields CDR1 SGHRS and CDR2 YFSETQ. The CDR3 length is 11 residues. The DNA for the CDR3 is TGCACCAGCAGGCGGGCAGATACGCAGTATTTT. This gives the protein CTSRRADTQYF.

For this clonotype: One end of the junction is discordant with germline, which a read error may explain. The rearrangement links TRBV5-6 to TRBJ1-6; D is undetermined. CDR3 length equals 16 residues. Germline V lookup: CDR1 SGHDT, CDR2 YYEEEE. The CDR3 spells CASSLGPRVDNPPLHF. The DNA of the CDR3 is TGTGCCAGCAGCTTGGGCCCTAGAGTGGATAATCCACCCCTCCACTTT.

On this clonotype itself: No conserved phenylalanine or tryptophan ends this CDR3, so it is likely a read error. This chain uses TRBV6-5 with TRBJ2-7; D is possibly TRBD1 (6 bases). Germline V gene lookup returns CDR1 MNHEY and CDR2 SVGAGI. V was trimmed by 2 bases and J by 3 bases, leaving 14 bases between them. The CDR3 length is 15 residues. The DNA of the CDR3 is TGTGCCAGCAGTTACCTGGCAGGGGTAATCTACGAGCAGTACTTG. It codes for CASSYLAGVIYEQYL.

The chain carries TRBV19 and TRBJ1-5; D might be TRBD1 (6 bases). CDR3 size: 14 residues. The V gene lost 4 bases and the J gene lost 7 bases, with 14 bases spanning the gap. The V gene's germline CDR1 is LNHDA and CDR2 SQIVND (reference sequence). The CDR3 DNA is TGTGCCAGTAGTAACCCCAGGGGCTGGCAGCCCCAGCATTTT. Translated: CASSNPRGWQPQHF.

This chain connects TRBV29-1 to TRBJ1-1; 7 nucleotides line up with TRBD1. Germline values: CDR1 SQVTM, CDR2 ANQGSEA. V was clipped by 5 bases and J by 0 bases; unmatched bases: 9. The CDR3 runs to 15 residues. CDR3 DNA: TGCAGCGTTAAGCGAGACAGGGATTTGAACACTGAAGCTTTCTTT. As protein: CSVKRDRDLNTEAFF.

To note about this clonotype: An end of the junction differs from the germline gene, which may be a read error. CDR3 sequence: CSSSQQRTMSTEAFF. The DNA of the CDR3 is TGCTCCAGCAGCCAACAGCGGACTATGAGCACTGAAGCTTTCTTT. The V and J genes are TRBV4-1 and TRBJ1-1; no firm D call. CDR1 is MGHRA, CDR2 YSYEKL, per germline. The CDR3 has 15 amino acids.

As concerns this clonotype: It may be a read error: a sequence one base away is much more abundant. V and J are TRBV4-2 and TRBJ2-5; D unresolved. The length of the CDR3 is 13 residues. Germline CDR1 reads LGHNA; CDR2 reads YNFKEQ. The CDR3 DNA is TGTGCCAACAGCCAAGATTGGGGAGAGACCCAGTACTTC. It codes for CANSQDWGETQYF.

The gene calls are TRBV20-1 and TRBJ2-7, with D perhaps assigned TRBD1 or TRBD2 (5 bases each). Deletions cut 0 bases from V and 2 bases from J, with 14 bases between. CDR3 length equals 15 residues. The germline CDR1 and CDR2 sequences are DFQATT and SNEGSKA (reference sequence). For the CDR3, the DNA is TGCAGTGCTAGAGAAGGGACCTTACCACCCTACGAGCAGTACTTC. Its protein product is CSAREGTLPPYEQYF.

This clonotype was counted between two and nine times. This could be a read error, since a much larger clone is one nucleotide away. The chain has TRBV12-3 or TRBV12-4 and TRBJ1-2; perhaps TRBD1 as D (6 bases). CDR3 length equals 15 residues. The V end lost 5 bases, the J end lost 6 bases, and 19 bases lay between the germline ends. The CDR3 reads CASSGWKGGSDGYTF. CDR3 bases: TGTGCCAGCAGTGGTTGGAAAGGGGGATCCGATGGCTACACCTTC.

This clonotype has more than one count but fewer than ten. The J gene is TRBJ1-1, the V gene TRBV7-9; no firm D call. The CDR3 covers 14 residues. Germline CDR1 SEHNR, CDR2 FQNEAQ (reference sequence). Trimming took 5 bases from V and 1 from J, leaving 11 bases between them. CDR3 in amino acids: CASSPNRGNTEAFF. The CDR3 coding sequence is TGTGCCAGCAGCCCAAACCGTGGGAACACTGAAGCTTTCTTT. The entire variable domain, with the rest obtained from reference TRBV7-9 and TRBJ1-1, is as follows: DTGVSQNPRHKITKRGQNVTFRCDPISEHNRLYWYRQTLGQGPEFLTYFQNEAQLEKSRLLSDRFSAERPKGSFSTLEIQRTEQGDSAMYLCASSPNRGNTEAFFGQGTRLTVV.

The sample holds one count of this clonotype. The V gene is TRBV6-1, the J gene TRBJ2-2; D is perhaps TRBD1 (6 bases). In germline, CDR1 is MNHNS, CDR2 SASEGT. CDR3 length: 15 amino acids. The CDR3 DNA follows: TGTACCAACAGTGCATTAGGGGGTGACACCGGGGAGCTGTTTTTT. Translated, it gives CTNSALGGDTGELFF.

This clonotype occurred once. One end of the junction does not line up with germline, which may come from a read error. This chain links TRBV20-1 with TRBJ2-7; D not certain. Germline CDR1 DFQATT, CDR2 SNEGSKA (reference sequence). This CDR3 spans 13 amino acids. The chain's CDR3 is CSARDVSTPEQCF. CDR3 nucleotide sequence: TGCAGTGCTAGAGACGTCAGCACCCCCGAGCAGTGCTTC.

Turning to this clonotype: This may be a read error, as it is one base from a much larger clone. V is TRBV20-1 and J is TRBJ1-2; 7 nucleotides match TRBD1. Germline loops: CDR1 DFQATT, CDR2 SNEGSKA (reference sequence). The CDR3 sequence is 13 residues long. The CDR3 reads CSARVRGNFGYTF. In nucleotides, the CDR3 is TGCAGTGCTAGAGTCAGGGGGAACTTTGGCTACACCTTC.

This clonotype was seen ten or more times. The genes are TRBV29-1 and TRBJ2-4; no clear D. Trimming took 4 bases from V and 0 from J, leaving 10 bases between them. The CDR3 spans 14 residues. CDR1 is SQVTM, CDR2 ANQGSEA, per germline. The CDR3 protein is CSVVSGLAKNIQYF. Written as DNA, the CDR3 is TGCAGCGTTGTGTCTGGGCTAGCCAAAAACATTCAGTACTTC.

To note about this clonotype: Mismatch with germline at one junction end may stem from a read error. The chain joins TRBV6-1 to TRBJ1-5, with 7 positions matching TRBD1. Germline values: CDR1 MNHNS, CDR2 SASEGT. This CDR3 has 18 residues. The CDR3 sequence is CASSGPPGQNRIWQPQHF. The CDR3 DNA reads TGCGCCAGCAGTGGGCCACCGGGACAGAATAGAATATGGCAGCCCCAGCATTTT.

The genes are TRBV5-4 and TRBJ2-1; 10 nucleotides match TRBD2. Germline CDR1 reads SGHNT; CDR2 reads YYREEE (reference sequence). This CDR3 is built from 15 residues. J was trimmed by 5 bases and V by 7 bases; bases with no gene match: 9. In DNA, the CDR3 is TGTGCCAGCGGCTCCGGTGGGACTAGCGACAATGAGCAGTTCTTC. This translates into CASGSGGTSDNEQFF. Complete variable domain (other parts from reference TRBV5-4 and TRBJ2-1): ETGVTQSPTHLIKTRGQQVTLRCSSQSGHNTVSWYQQALGQGPQFIFQYYREEENGRGNFPPRFSGLQFPNYSSELNVNALELDDSALYLCASGSGGTSDNEQFFGPGTRLTVL.

This chain links TRBV11-3 with TRBJ2-5; TRBD1 aligns across 7 bases. The CDR3 covers 15 residues. Germline CDR1 reads SGHNT; CDR2 reads YENEEA. The CDR3 DNA reads as TGTGACAGTAGCCGCGAGACAGGGATACAAGAGACCCAGTACTTC. Translating it yields CDSSRETGIQETQYF.

With regard to this clonotype: A read error may be the cause here, since a much bigger clone is one base away. The J gene is TRBJ1-2, the V gene TRBV12-3 or TRBV12-4, with D possibly matching TRBD1 (6 bases). The CDR3 loop spans 14 amino acids. CDR3 in amino acids: CASSPRGANNGYTF. In DNA, the CDR3 is TGTGCCAGCAGCCCTAGGGGGGCTAACAATGGCTACACCTTC.

Notes on this clonotype: This may stem from a read error, because a much larger clone lies one nucleotide away. The CDR3 loop is CANSERSPGEQFF. CDR3 nucleotide sequence: TGCGCCAACAGTGAGAGGTCCCCAGGTGAGCAGTTCTTC. The V call is TRBV10-1, the J call TRBJ2-1; D is ambiguous. Germline CDR1 WNHNN, CDR2 SYGVQD (reference sequence). This CDR3 is built from 13 residues.

This clonotype was detected a few times. The junction departs from germline at one end; a sequencing error may be responsible. The genes are TRBV11-2 and TRBJ1-1; perhaps TRBD1 as D (5 bases). The CDR3 length is 15 residues. Germline V gene lookup returns CDR1 SGHAT and CDR2 FQNNGV. In DNA form, the CDR3 reads TGTGCCAGTAGCTTAGGTTCCGGGGGAAACACTGAAGCTTTCTTT. It is translated as CASSLGSGGNTEAFF.

Details on this clonotype: A read error may explain this, as a much larger clone is one base away. The chain has TRBV28 and TRBJ1-6, with D hard to call. V was clipped by 2 bases and J by 4 bases, with 6 bases between them. CDR1 is MDHEN, CDR2 SYDVKM, per germline. This CDR3 comprises 14 residues. This CDR3 is CASSLSSYNSPLHF. CDR3 bases: TGTGCCAGCAGTTTAAGTTCTTATAATTCACCCCTCCACTTT.

In this sample, this clonotype turned up a few times. The chain is built from TRBV10-3 and TRBJ2-7; no definite D call. Germline V gene data show CDR1 as ENHRY and CDR2 as SYGVKD. V lost 8 bases to trimming and J lost 7 bases, with 9 bases between them. The CDR3 contains 10 residues. CDR3 loop: CAIGMVEQYF. As DNA, the CDR3 is TGTGCCATCGGCATGGTGGAGCAGTACTTC.